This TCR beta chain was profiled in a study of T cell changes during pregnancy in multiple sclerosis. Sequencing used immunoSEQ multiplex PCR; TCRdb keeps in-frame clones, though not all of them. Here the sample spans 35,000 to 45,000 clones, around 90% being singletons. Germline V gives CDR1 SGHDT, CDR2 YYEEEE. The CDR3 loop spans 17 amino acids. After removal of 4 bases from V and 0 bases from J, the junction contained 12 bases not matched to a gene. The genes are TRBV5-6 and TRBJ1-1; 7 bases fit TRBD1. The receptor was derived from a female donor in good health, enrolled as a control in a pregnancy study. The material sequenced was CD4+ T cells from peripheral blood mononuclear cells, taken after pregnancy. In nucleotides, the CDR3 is TGTGCCAGCAGCCCATTACAGGGGTCTGATCTGAACACTGAAGCTTTCTTT. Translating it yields CASSPLQGSDLNTEAFF.